This TCR beta chain is from a study of blood T cell repertoires in COVID-19. The wider study: The origin of the acute and convalescent COVID-19 samples was the United States, Italy and Spain. PBMCs, B-cell-depleted T cells, or T cells provided the cDNA or gDNA that made up the material.

Germline CDR1 is MDHEN and CDR2 is SYDVKM. Trimming removed 5 bases at V and 2 bases at J, with 10 bases between. The CDR3 extends over 14 amino acids. Authors' analysis steps: The assay estimated nucleated cells by amplifying reference gene primers. Measured with immunoSEQ multiplex PCR; TCRdb has only the in-frame clones, and not every one. D and trimming come from the DNA, and the V and J calls and clone size come from that table. The sample holds roughly 200,000 clones, 80% to 90% seen once. This receptor was taken from a man aged 55-75 years who had recovered from COVID-19. The sample comprised peripheral blood. V is TRBV28 and J is TRBJ2-1; D gene unclear. CDR3 DNA: TGTGCCAGCAGTGAAGCCGTTACCTACAATGAGCAGTTCTTC. Protein: CASSEAVTYNEQFF.